This T cell receptor beta chain was sequenced in a study of shared clonotypes between healthy human individuals. Study-wide findings and caveats: An anticipated effect of sequencing depth on clonotype sharing among donors was recognized.

With regard to this clone: What it binds is unknown.

Original processing notes: In the immunoSEQ data, sequences were junction-only and lacked quality scores, so filtering differed. The data were produced by immunoSEQ multiplex PCR, yet TCRdb's version contains in-frame clones alone and is incomplete. D and trimming come from the DNA, and the V and J calls and clone size come from that table. The table lists around 300,000 clones, 80% to 90% of them singletons, with about 17% in the top ten. Trimming pared 3 bases from V and 6 bases from J, leaving 8 bases between. Germline loops: CDR1 ENHRY, CDR2 SYGVKD. The CDR3 spans 12 residues. This TCR derives from a man between 18 and 35 years old in good health. The chain links TRBV10-3 to TRBJ1-1; D not certain. The sample comprised memory CD8+ T cells sorted from blood. Described subset: CD45RO+ cells pooled with CCR7-negative TemRA cells. This CDR3 is CAISDYGSEAFF. CDR3 nucleotide sequence: TGTGCCATCAGTGATTATGGTTCTGAAGCTTTCTTT.